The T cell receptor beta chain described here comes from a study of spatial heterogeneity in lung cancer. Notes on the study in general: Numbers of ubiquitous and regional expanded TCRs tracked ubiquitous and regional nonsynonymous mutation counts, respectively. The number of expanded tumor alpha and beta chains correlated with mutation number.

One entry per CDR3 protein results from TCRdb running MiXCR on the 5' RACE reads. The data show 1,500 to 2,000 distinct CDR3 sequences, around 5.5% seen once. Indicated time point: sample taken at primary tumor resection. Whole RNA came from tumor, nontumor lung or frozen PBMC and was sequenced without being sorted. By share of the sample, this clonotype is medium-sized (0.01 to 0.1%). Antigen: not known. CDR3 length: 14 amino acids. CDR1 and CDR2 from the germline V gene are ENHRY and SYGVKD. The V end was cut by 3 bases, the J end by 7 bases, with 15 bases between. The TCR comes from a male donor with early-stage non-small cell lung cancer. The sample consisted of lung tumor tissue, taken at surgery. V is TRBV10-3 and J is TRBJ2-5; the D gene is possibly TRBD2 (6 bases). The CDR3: CAISDSGTEGTQYF. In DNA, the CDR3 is TGTGCCATCAGTGATTCCGGGACGGAGGGGACCCAGTACTTC.